The entry below describes one T cell receptor (beta chain). CDR1 is SGHAT, CDR2 FQNNGV, per germline. This CDR3 is 15 amino acids long. Trimming removed 3 bases from V and 0 bases from J, with 8 bases in between. The sample is drawn from a study of blood T cell repertoires in COVID-19. Turning to the study itself: Both acute and convalescent COVID-19 samples were obtained from the United States, Italy and Spain.

Study processing details: Estimates of nucleated cell counts were drawn from the amplification of reference gene primers. Measured with immunoSEQ multiplex PCR; TCRdb has only the in-frame clones, and not every one. The V and J calls and clone size were taken over from that table, and D and trimming were inferred from the DNA. The repertoire has 130,000 to 150,000 clones, more than 75% of them found once; the top ten carry around 5%. The gene calls are TRBV11-2 and TRBJ1-4; D is undetermined. The sequence was collected from a human donor in a cohort sampled during active COVID-19. The material sequenced was peripheral blood. CDR3 loop: CASSFSPATNEKLFF. The CDR3 DNA reads as TGTGCCAGCAGCTTTTCTCCCGCAACTAATGAAAAACTGTTTTTT.